Here is one T cell receptor (beta chain) with its context. The clone's antigen remains unknown. Within one base of it there is no much larger clone, and no base qualities were kept. Libraries were prepared through the immunoSEQ multiplex PCR assay. TCRdb carries this immuneACCESS record with in-frame sequences only. Its versions omit some clonotypes, under half of them owing to an unresolved V gene in the studies checked, with the rest unexplained. The sample includes about 160,000 clones, with approximately 96% observed a single time. About 8.5% of the sample comes from the top ten. The sample comes from a study of control samples from healthy donors and cancer patients (dated by TCRdb to between 2020 and 2021). The clonotype comes from a woman aged 40 to 50 in good health. The sequencing sample was made of blood.

The CDR3 protein is CASSVGQGEAYEQYF. The DNA reads as follows: TGTGCCAGCAGCGTCGGACAGGGTGAGGCCTACGAGCAGTACTTC. The chain is assembled from TRBV9 and TRBJ2-7, with 8 central nucleotides matching TRBD1. Ends trimmed: V by 2 bases, J by 2 bases; bases unmatched to a gene: 6. According to the germline V gene, CDR1 reads SGDLS and CDR2 reads YYNGEE. Including cysteine and phenylalanine, the CDR3 has 15 amino acids. Of the read, only the CDR3 DNA is kept; its 45 bases are in frame from base 1.